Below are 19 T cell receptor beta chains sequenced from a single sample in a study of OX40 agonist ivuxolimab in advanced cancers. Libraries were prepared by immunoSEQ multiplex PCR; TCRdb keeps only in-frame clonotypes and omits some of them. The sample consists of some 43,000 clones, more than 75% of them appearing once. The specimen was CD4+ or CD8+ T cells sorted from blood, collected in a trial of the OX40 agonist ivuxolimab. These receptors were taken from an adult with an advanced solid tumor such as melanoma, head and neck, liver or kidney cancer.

The CDR3 loop is CASSLSTGGYNEQFF. The CDR3 DNA follows: TGTGCCAGCAGTTTAAGTACAGGGGGTTACAATGAGCAGTTCTTC. The chain combines TRBV27 with TRBJ2-1, with 8 nucleotides matching TRBD1. The germline gives CDR1 MNHEY, CDR2 SMNVEV (reference sequence). After removal of 2 bases from V and 4 bases from J, the junction contained 4 bases not matched to a gene. This CDR3 is 15 amino acids long.

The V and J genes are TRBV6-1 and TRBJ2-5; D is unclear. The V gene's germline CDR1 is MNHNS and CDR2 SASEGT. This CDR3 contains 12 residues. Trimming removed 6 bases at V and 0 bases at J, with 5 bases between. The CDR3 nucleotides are TGTGCCAGCAGGAGATACCAAGAGACCCAGTACTTC. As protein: CASRRYQETQYF.

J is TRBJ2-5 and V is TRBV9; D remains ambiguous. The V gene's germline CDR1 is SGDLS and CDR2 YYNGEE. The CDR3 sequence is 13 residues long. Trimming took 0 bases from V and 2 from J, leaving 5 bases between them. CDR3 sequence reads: CASSVGDQETQYF. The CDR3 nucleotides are TGTGCCAGCAGCGTAGGGGATCAAGAGACCCAGTACTTC.

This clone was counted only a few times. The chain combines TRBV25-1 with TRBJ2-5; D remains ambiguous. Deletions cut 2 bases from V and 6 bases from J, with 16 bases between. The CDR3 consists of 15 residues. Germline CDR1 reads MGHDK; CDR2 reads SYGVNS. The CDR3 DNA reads TGTGCCAGCAGTGAAAACGGGTCCAGTGGGAAGACCCAGTACTTC. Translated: CASSENGSSGKTQYF.

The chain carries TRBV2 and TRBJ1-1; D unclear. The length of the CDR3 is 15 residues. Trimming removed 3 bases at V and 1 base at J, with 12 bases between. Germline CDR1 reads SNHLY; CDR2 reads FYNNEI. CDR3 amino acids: CASSDGGGANTEAFF. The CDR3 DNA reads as TGTGCCAGCAGTGATGGTGGAGGCGCGAACACTGAAGCTTTCTTT.

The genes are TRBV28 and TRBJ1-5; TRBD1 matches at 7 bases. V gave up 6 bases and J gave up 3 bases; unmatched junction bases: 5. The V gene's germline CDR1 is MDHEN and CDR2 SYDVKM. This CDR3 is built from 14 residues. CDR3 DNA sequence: TGTGCCAGCAGCCCGGACAGGTACAATCAGCCCCAGCATTTT. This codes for CASSPDRYNQPQHF.

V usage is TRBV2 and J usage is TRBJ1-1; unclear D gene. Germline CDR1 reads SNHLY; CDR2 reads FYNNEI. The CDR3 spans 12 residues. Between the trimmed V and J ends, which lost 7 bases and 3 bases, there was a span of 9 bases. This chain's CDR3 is CASIKGYTEAFF. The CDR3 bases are TGTGCCAGCATCAAGGGTTACACTGAAGCTTTCTTT.

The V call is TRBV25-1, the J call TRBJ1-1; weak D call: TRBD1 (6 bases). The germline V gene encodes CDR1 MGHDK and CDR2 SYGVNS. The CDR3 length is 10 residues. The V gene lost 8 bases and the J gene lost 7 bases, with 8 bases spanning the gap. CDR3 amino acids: CASGQNEAFF. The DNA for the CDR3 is TGTGCCAGCGGACAGAATGAAGCTTTCTTT. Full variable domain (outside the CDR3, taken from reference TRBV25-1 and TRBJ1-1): EADIYQTPRYLVIGTGKKITLECSQTMGHDKMYWYQQDPGMELHLIHYSYGVNSTEKGDLSSESTVSRIRTEHFPLTLESARPSHTSQYLCASGQNEAFFGQGTRLTVV.

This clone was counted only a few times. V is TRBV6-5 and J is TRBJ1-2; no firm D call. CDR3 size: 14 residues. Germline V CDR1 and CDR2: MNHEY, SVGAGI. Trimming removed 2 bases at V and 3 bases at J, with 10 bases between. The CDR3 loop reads CASSYAGPYYGYTF. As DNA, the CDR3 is TGTGCCAGCAGTTACGCCGGACCTTACTATGGCTACACCTTC.

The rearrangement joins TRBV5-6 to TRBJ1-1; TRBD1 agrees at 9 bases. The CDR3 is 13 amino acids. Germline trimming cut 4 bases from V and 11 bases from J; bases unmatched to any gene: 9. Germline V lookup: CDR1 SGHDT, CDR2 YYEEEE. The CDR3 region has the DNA TGTGCCAGCAGCACAGGGGGCGCGGGGGAGGCTTTCTTT. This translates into CASSTGGAGEAFF. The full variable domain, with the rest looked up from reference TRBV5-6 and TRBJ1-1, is DAGVTQSPTHLIKTRGQQVTLRCSPKSGHDTVSWYQQALGQGPQFIFQYYEEEERQRGNFPDRFSGHQFPNYSSELNVNALLLGDSALYLCASSTGGAGEAFFGQGTRLTVV.

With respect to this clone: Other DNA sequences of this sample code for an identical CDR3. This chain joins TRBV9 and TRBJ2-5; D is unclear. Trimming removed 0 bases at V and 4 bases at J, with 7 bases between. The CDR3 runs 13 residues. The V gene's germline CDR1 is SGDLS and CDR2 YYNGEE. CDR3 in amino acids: CASSVGWGETQYF. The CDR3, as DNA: TGTGCCAGCAGCGTAGGGTGGGGAGAGACCCAGTACTTC.

CDR3: CASRLLGIEAFF. The CDR3 bases are TGTGCCAGCAGATTACTGGGGATTGAAGCTTTCTTT. This chain joins TRBV7-9 and TRBJ1-1, with D hard to call. This CDR3 is 12 amino acids long. Germline lookup yields CDR1 SEHNR and CDR2 FQNEAQ (reference sequence). V gave up 6 bases and J gave up 7 bases, with 12 bases separating them.

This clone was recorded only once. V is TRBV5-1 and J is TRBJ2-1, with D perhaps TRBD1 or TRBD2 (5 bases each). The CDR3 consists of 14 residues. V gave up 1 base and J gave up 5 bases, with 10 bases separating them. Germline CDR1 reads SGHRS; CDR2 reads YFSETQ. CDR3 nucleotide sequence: TGCGCCAGCAGCTTGTGGTCGGGGCACAATGAGCAGTTCTTC. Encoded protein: CASSLWSGHNEQFF. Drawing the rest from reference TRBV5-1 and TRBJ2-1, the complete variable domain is KAGVTQTPRYLIKTRGQQVTLSCSPISGHRSVSWYQQTPGQGLQFLFEYFSETQRNKGNFPGRFSGRQFSNSRSEMNVSTLELGDSALYLCASSLWSGHNEQFFGPGTRLTVL.

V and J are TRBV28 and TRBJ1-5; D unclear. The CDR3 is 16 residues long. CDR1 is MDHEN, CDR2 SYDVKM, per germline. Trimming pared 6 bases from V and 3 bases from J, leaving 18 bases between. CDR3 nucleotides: TGTGCCAGCAGCCTTAGGTTGGAAATCCCCAATCAGCCCCAGCATTTT. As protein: CASSLRLEIPNQPQHF.

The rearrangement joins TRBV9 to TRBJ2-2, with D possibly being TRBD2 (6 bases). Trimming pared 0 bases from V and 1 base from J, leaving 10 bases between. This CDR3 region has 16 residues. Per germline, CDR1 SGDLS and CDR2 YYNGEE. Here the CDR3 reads CASSVGVSGNTGELFF. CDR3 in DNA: TGTGCCAGCAGCGTAGGGGTTAGCGGGAACACCGGGGAGCTGTTTTTT.

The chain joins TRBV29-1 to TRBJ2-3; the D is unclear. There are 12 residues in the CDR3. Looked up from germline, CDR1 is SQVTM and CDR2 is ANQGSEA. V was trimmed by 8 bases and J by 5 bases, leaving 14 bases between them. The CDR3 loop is CSLLQSGDTQYF. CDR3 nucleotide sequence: TGCAGCCTTCTCCAATCGGGAGATACGCAGTATTTT.

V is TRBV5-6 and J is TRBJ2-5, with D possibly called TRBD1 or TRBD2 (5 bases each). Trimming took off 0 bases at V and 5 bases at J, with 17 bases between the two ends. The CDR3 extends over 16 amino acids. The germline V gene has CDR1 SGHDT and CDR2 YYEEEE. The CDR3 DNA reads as TGTGCCAGCAGCTTGGCAGGTGGGGCCGGGGCTGAGACCCAGTACTTC. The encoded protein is CASSLAGGAGAETQYF.

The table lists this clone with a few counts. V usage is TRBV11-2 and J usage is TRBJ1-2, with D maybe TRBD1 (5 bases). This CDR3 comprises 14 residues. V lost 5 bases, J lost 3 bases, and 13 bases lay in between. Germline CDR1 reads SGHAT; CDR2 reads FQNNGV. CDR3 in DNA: TGTGCCAGCAGCGATAAGGCAGGGCACTATGGCTACACCTTC. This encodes CASSDKAGHYGYTF.

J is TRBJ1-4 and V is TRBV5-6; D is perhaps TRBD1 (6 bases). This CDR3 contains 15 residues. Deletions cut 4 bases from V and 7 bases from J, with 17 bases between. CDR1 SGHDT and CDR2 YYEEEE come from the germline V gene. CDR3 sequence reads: CASSTEGRGVEKLFF. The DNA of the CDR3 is TGTGCCAGCAGCACCGAGGGAAGGGGGGTTGAAAAACTGTTTTTT.